These 26 T cell receptor beta chains came from one sample sequenced in a study of T cell responses to AZD1222 COVID-19 vaccine (dated by TCRdb to the early 2020s). The time point label on this specimen signifies: about 28 days (+/-7) after the second vaccine dose. To prepare the library, the immunoSEQ multiplex PCR assay was applied. What TCRdb holds here is the immuneACCESS table cut down to in-frame rearrangements. Part of the clones is not present; checked against another copy, under half of the missing clones reflect an unresolved V gene, and the others are unexplained. For this sample there are over 90,000 clones; roughly nine tenths appear just once. Roughly 3.1% of the sample goes to the ten largest clones. The sequenced sample was peripheral blood, obtained 28 days after the second AZD1222 dose. The receptors here all came from an adult who received the AZD1222 COVID-19 vaccine.

The chain links TRBV7-2 to TRBJ1-3; D remains unclear. Germline-derived CDR1 and CDR2 are SGHTA and FQGNSA. The V end lost 1 base, the J end lost 4 bases, and 11 bases lay between the germline ends. CDR3 length: 15 amino acids. CDR3 DNA: TGTGCCAGCAGCTTAGTTGGGCCTTCCGGAAACACCATATATTTT. It codes for CASSLVGPSGNTIYF.

This sequence joins TRBV30 and TRBJ1-1; a possible D gene is TRBD1 (6 bases). Trimming stripped 0 bases from V and 12 bases from J, with 17 bases between. In germline, CDR1 is GTSNPN, CDR2 SVGIG (reference sequence). This CDR3 spans 13 amino acids. The CDR3 nucleotides are TGTGCCTGGAGTGTACTAAAGGGGGGGATTCCTTTCTTT. Its protein is CAWSVLKGGIPFF.

The V gene is TRBV9, the J gene TRBJ1-1; maybe TRBD1 (5 bases). The CDR3 runs 13 residues. V was clipped by 3 bases and J by 7 bases, with 13 bases between them. Germline V gene lookup returns CDR1 SGDLS and CDR2 YYNGEE. The CDR3 protein is CASSDGTVNEAFF. CDR3 nucleotide sequence: TGTGCCAGCAGCGACGGGACGGTTAATGAAGCTTTCTTT.

J is TRBJ2-1 and V is TRBV9, with D perhaps TRBD2 (6 bases). There are 15 residues in the CDR3. With 1 base removed from V and 5 bases from J, the gap between germline ends came to 13 bases. Germline lookup yields CDR1 SGDLS and CDR2 YYNGEE. In DNA, the CDR3 is TGTGCCAGCAGCGTATTAGCGGTTCTCGACAATGAGCAGTTCTTC. This translates into CASSVLAVLDNEQFF.

The chain has TRBV25-1 and TRBJ1-3, with D possibly TRBD1 on 5 matching bases. V lost 3 bases to trimming and J lost 3 bases, with 6 bases between them. The CDR3 covers 13 residues. Germline V gives CDR1 MGHDK, CDR2 SYGVNS. This CDR3 reads CASSDRVGNTIYF. As DNA, the CDR3 is TGTGCCAGCAGTGACAGGGTTGGAAACACCATATATTTT.

The chain uses TRBV7-9 and TRBJ1-4; 9 bases agree with TRBD1. The CDR3 loop spans 15 amino acids. With 5 bases clipped from V and 8 bases from J, the junction kept 9 bases outside the gene matches. The germline V gene has CDR1 SEHNR and CDR2 FQNEAQ (reference sequence). The CDR3 nucleotides are TGTGCCAGCAGCGCACCGGGACAGGGAGGAGAAAAACTGTTTTTT. The encoded protein is CASSAPGQGGEKLFF.

This clone was picked up one time. The chain couples TRBV5-4 to TRBJ2-3; 8 bases match TRBD1. CDR1 and CDR2 from the germline V gene are SGHNT and YYREEE (reference sequence). This CDR3 spans 13 amino acids. V gave up 4 bases and J gave up 9 bases; unmatched junction bases: 7. CDR3 region: CASSPQGARTQYF. The CDR3 DNA follows: TGTGCCAGCAGCCCTCAGGGGGCCCGAACGCAGTATTTT.

The rearrangement joins TRBV5-4 to TRBJ2-7; D remains ambiguous. The germline CDR1 and CDR2 sequences are SGHNT and YYREEE (reference sequence). The ends were cut back, 4 bases at V and 3 bases at J, with 14 bases in the middle. This CDR3 is 14 amino acids long. CDR3 loop: CASSPRNSDYEQYF. The CDR3 bases are TGTGCCAGCAGCCCCCGGAATTCCGACTACGAGCAGTACTTC.

The chain joins TRBV5-4 to TRBJ1-2; TRBD1 might be the D (5 bases). This CDR3 spans 15 amino acids. Looked up from germline, CDR1 is SGHNT and CDR2 is YYREEE (reference sequence). Trimming left V 0 bases short and J 6 bases short, with 15 bases between. CDR3 residues: CASSLDSGITHGYTF. In DNA form, the CDR3 reads TGTGCCAGCAGCTTGGATTCAGGGATCACTCATGGCTACACCTTC. The full variable domain, in which reference TRBV5-4 and TRBJ1-2 provide the parts outside the CDR3, is ETGVTQSPTHLIKTRGQQVTLRCSSQSGHNTVSWYQQALGQGPQFIFQYYREEENGRGNFPPRFSGLQFPNYSSELNVNALELDDSALYLCASSLDSGITHGYTFGSGTRLTVV.

The chain employs TRBV27 and TRBJ1-2; 8 bases are shared with TRBD1. The CDR3 totals 21 residues. J was trimmed by 2 bases and V by 5 bases; bases with no gene match: 25. Germline CDR1 is MNHEY and CDR2 is SMNVEV (reference sequence). CDR3: CASSPYSPNPAGAGGNYGYTF. For the CDR3, the DNA is TGTGCCAGCAGTCCTTATTCCCCGAACCCGGCGGGGGCAGGGGGCAACTATGGCTACACCTTC.

V usage is TRBV18 and J usage is TRBJ1-5, with D perhaps matching TRBD1 (5 bases). The CDR3 runs to 15 residues. The ends were cut back, 1 base at V and 4 bases at J, with 11 bases in the middle. Germline values: CDR1 KGHSH, CDR2 LQKENI. CDR3 region: CASSPRGERNQPQHF. CDR3 nucleotides: TGTGCCAGCTCACCACGGGGGGAGAGGAATCAGCCCCAGCATTTT.

The chain carries TRBV30 and TRBJ1-2; no definite D call. The CDR3 has 18 residues. Germline CDR1 reads GTSNPN; CDR2 reads SVGIG (reference sequence). Trimming stripped 2 bases from V and 3 bases from J, with 25 bases between. The CDR3 DNA reads TGTGCCTGGAGTAACCCCCTCCCCGGGCCGAAAAGGCACTATGGCTACACCTTC. As protein: CAWSNPLPGPKRHYGYTF.

By sample share, this clone is medium-sized. The V and J genes are TRBV19 and TRBJ2-1, with a possible D match to TRBD2 (6 bases). This CDR3 is 14 amino acids long. Between the trimmed V and J ends, which lost 1 base and 6 bases, there was a span of 10 bases. Looked up from germline, CDR1 is LNHDA and CDR2 is SQIVND (reference sequence). The CDR3 region is CASSIGAGGNEQFF. The CDR3 bases are TGTGCCAGTAGTATAGGGGCCGGGGGCAATGAGCAGTTCTTC.

The chain joins TRBV2 to TRBJ2-5; 10 nucleotides align to TRBD2. The CDR3 is made up of 15 amino acids. After removal of 4 bases from V and 5 bases from J, the junction contained 7 bases not matched to a gene. Germline lookup yields CDR1 SNHLY and CDR2 FYNNEI. The CDR3 DNA reads as TGTGCCAGCAGTGCGCAGCGGGGGGGCCTGGAGACCCAGTACTTC. It encodes CASSAQRGGLETQYF.

The chain has TRBV3-1 (or the pseudogene TRBV3-2) and TRBJ1-2, with D possibly being TRBD1 (6 bases). The ends were cut back, 3 bases at V and 6 bases at J, with 11 bases in the middle. Germline lookup yields CDR1 LGHDT and CDR2 YNNKEL (reference sequence). This CDR3 has 13 residues. CDR3 residues: CASSHLQGHGYTF. The CDR3 nucleotides are TGTGCCAGCAGCCACTTACAGGGACATGGCTACACCTTC.

V and J are TRBV18 and TRBJ1-1, with 10 nucleotides matching TRBD1. This CDR3 spans 18 amino acids. Unmatched junction bases numbered 13, after V lost 6 bases and J lost 0 bases. Germline CDR1 is KGHSH and CDR2 is LQKENI. CDR3 loop: CASSGIRDRGPMNTEAFF. CDR3 DNA sequence: TGTGCCAGCTCGGGAATCCGGGACAGGGGACCAATGAACACTGAAGCTTTCTTT.

V and J are TRBV11-3 and TRBJ1-1, with D possibly being TRBD1 (5 bases). V was clipped by 0 bases and J by 9 bases, with 14 bases between them. CDR3 length: 14 residues. Germline V gives CDR1 SGHNT, CDR2 YENEEA. This CDR3 reads CASSLDGGDGKAFF. The CDR3, as DNA: TGTGCCAGCAGCTTAGATGGGGGGGACGGCAAAGCTTTCTTT.

The chain couples TRBV3-1 (or the pseudogene TRBV3-2) to TRBJ1-4, with unresolved D. Germline V gives CDR1 LGHDT, CDR2 YNNKEL (reference sequence). The CDR3 runs 14 residues. V lost 3 bases to trimming and J lost 8 bases, with 13 bases between them. The CDR3 coding sequence is TGTGCCAGCAGCCAGGTCTTCAGTCGGGAAAAACTGTTTTTT. Translating gives CASSQVFSREKLFF.

J is TRBJ1-5 and V is TRBV6-5; D gene ambiguous. Germline values: CDR1 MNHEY, CDR2 SVGAGI. The CDR3 is 13 residues long. V was pared by 8 bases and J by 4 bases, with 12 bases between. CDR3 sequence: CASRLSLNQPQHF. The CDR3 DNA is TGTGCCAGCCGATTGAGCCTTAATCAGCCCCAGCATTTT.

The V call is TRBV28, the J call TRBJ2-3, with D possibly being TRBD2 (6 bases). Trimming removed 4 bases from V and 0 bases from J, with 11 bases in between. Germline V gene lookup returns CDR1 MDHEN and CDR2 SYDVKM. CDR3 length equals 15 residues. CDR3 sequence reads: CASSSSGVSTDTQYF. The CDR3 DNA follows: TGTGCCAGCAGTTCCTCGGGGGTAAGCACAGATACGCAGTATTTT.

A single count supports this clone. The chain couples TRBV5-4 to TRBJ1-2; tentative D call: TRBD1 (6 bases). The CDR3 has 14 residues. CDR1 SGHNT and CDR2 YYREEE come from the germline V gene (reference sequence). V lost 2 bases, J lost 5 bases, and 13 bases lay in between. The CDR3 here is CASSFPGEGYGYTF. The CDR3 nucleotides read TGTGCCAGCAGCTTTCCAGGGGAAGGTTATGGCTACACCTTC.

The chain recombines TRBV9 with TRBJ2-3; the D gene is possibly TRBD2 (6 bases). V was trimmed by 0 bases and J by 2 bases, leaving 10 bases between them. The CDR3 consists of 15 residues. Germline assignment: CDR1 SGDLS and CDR2 YYNGEE. The CDR3 sequence is CASSVEGRDTDTQYF. CDR3 sequence (DNA): TGTGCCAGCAGCGTAGAGGGGCGGGACACAGATACGCAGTATTTT.

The chain is built from TRBV6-5 and TRBJ2-5, with 10 nucleotides matching TRBD1. V was pared by 4 bases and J by 2 bases, with 1 base of the junction left unmatched. CDR1 and CDR2 from the germline V gene are MNHEY and SVGAGI. This CDR3 is 14 amino acids long. CDR3 sequence: CASSWDRGQETQYF. CDR3 DNA sequence: TGTGCCAGCAGTTGGGACAGGGGACAAGAGACCCAGTACTTC.

This chain connects TRBV6-5 to TRBJ1-1; D remains ambiguous. Germline CDR1 is MNHEY and CDR2 is SVGAGI. This CDR3 comprises 15 residues. Trimming shortened V by 0 bases and J by 1 base, and 9 bases separated the two germline ends. CDR3 DNA: TGTGCCAGCAGTTACTCGGGCGCCCGGAACACTGAAGCTTTCTTT. This encodes CASSYSGARNTEAFF.

A single count supports this clone. V usage is TRBV12-3 or TRBV12-4 and J usage is TRBJ2-7, with D perhaps matching TRBD1 (6 bases). This CDR3 comprises 12 residues. V was pared by 6 bases and J by 2 bases, with 8 bases between. This CDR3 is CASRDRTYEQYF. The CDR3 DNA is TGTGCCAGCAGGGACAGAACCTACGAGCAGTACTTC.

This chain links TRBV28 with TRBJ1-2; 9 bases agree with TRBD1. The germline V gene encodes CDR1 MDHEN and CDR2 SYDVKM. The CDR3 has 14 amino acids. J gave up 8 bases and V 3 bases, and 7 bases lay outside the gene matches. For the CDR3, the DNA is TGTGCCAGCAGTTTCGAACAGGGGGCTATGGGCTACACCTTC. It is translated as CASSFEQGAMGYTF.